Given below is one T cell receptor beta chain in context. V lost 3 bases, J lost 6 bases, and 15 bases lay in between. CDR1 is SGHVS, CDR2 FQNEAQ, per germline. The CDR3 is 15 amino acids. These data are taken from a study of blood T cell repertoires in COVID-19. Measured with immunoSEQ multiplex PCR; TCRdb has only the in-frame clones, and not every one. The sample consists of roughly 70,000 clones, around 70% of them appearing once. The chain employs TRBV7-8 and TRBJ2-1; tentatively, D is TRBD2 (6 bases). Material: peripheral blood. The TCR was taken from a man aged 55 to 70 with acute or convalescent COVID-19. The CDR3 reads CASSFGTGAANEQFF. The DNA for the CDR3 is TGTGCCAGCAGCTTCGGGACTGGGGCGGCCAATGAGCAGTTCTTC.